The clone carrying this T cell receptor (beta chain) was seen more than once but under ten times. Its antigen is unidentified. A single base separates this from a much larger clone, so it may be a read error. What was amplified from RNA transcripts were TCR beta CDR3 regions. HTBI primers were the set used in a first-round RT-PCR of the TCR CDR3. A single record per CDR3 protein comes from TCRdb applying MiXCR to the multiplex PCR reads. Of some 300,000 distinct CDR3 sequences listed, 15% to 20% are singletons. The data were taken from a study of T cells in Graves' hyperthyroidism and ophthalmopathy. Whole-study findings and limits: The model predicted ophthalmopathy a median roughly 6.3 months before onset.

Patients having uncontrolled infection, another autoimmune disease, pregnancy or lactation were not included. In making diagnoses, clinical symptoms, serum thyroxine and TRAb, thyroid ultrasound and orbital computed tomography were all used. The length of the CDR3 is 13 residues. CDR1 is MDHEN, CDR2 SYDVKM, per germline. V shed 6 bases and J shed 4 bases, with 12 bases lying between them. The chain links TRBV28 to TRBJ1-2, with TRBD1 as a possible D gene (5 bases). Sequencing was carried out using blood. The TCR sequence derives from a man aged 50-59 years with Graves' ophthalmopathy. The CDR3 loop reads CASRPGFSYGYTF. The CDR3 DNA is TGTGCCAGCAGGCCAGGGTTTAGCTATGGCTACACCTTC.